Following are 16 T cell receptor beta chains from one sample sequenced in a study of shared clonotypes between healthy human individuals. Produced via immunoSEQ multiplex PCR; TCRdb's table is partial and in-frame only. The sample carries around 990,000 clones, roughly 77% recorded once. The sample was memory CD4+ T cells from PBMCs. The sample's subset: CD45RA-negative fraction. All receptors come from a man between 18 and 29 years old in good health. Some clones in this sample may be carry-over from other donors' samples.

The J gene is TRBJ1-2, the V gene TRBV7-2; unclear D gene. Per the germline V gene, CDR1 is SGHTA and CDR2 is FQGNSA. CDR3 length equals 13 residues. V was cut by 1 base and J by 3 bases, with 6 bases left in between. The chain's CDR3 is CASSLDRHYGYTF. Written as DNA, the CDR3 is TGTGCCAGCAGCTTAGATCGGCACTATGGCTACACCTTC.

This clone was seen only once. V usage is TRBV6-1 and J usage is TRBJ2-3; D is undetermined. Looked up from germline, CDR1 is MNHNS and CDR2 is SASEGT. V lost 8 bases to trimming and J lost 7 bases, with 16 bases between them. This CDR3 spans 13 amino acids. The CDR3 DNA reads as TGTGCCAGCGAGAACCGGGCGAGGAATACGCAGTATTTT. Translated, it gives CASENRARNTQYF.

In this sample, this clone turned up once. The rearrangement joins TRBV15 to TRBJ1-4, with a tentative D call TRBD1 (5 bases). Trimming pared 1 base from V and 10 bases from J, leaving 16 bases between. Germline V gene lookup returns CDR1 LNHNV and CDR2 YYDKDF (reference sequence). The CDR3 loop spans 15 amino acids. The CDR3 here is CATSRVGAISGKLFF. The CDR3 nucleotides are TGTGCCACCAGCAGAGTCGGGGCAATCTCTGGAAAACTGTTTTTT. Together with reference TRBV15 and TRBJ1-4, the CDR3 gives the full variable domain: DAMVIQNPRYQVTQFGKPVTLSCSQTLNHNVMYWYQQKSSQAPKLLFHYYDKDFNNEADTPDNFQSRRPNTSFCFLDIRSPGLGDTAMYLCATSRVGAISGKLFFGSGTQLSVL.

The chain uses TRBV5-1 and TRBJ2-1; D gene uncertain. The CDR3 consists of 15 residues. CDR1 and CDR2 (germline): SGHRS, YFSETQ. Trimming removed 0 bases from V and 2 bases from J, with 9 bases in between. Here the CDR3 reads CASSLESAPYNEQFF. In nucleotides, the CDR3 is TGCGCCAGCAGCTTGGAGAGCGCTCCCTACAATGAGCAGTTCTTC.

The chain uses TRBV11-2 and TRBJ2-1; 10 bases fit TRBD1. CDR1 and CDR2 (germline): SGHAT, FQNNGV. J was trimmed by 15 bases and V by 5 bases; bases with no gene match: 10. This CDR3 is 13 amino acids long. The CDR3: CASSIRRDRGGFF. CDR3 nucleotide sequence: TGTGCCAGCAGCATAAGACGGGACAGGGGAGGGTTCTTC.

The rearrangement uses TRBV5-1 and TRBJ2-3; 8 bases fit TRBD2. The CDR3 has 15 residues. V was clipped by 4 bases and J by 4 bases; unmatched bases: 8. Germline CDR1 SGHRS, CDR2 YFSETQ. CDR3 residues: CASSRGGREADTQYF. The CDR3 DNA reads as TGCGCCAGCAGCCGGGGAGGGCGGGAGGCAGATACGCAGTATTTT.

This chain's CDR3 is CASSSDGTNTGELFF. CDR3 nucleotides: TGCGCCAGCAGCTCGGACGGCACGAACACCGGGGAGCTGTTTTTT. This chain joins TRBV5-1 and TRBJ2-2; no reliable D call. Germline CDR1 is SGHRS and CDR2 is YFSETQ. This CDR3 contains 15 residues. Trimming stripped 3 bases from V and 0 bases from J, with 9 bases between.

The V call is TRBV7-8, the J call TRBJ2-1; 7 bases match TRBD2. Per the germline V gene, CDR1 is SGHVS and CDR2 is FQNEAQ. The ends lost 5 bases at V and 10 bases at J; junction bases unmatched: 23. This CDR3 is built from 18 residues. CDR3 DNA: TGTGCCAGCAGCCCTGTGGTGGGAGCGGGGTCCCCCGGGAGGGAGCAGTTCTTC. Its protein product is CASSPVVGAGSPGREQFF.

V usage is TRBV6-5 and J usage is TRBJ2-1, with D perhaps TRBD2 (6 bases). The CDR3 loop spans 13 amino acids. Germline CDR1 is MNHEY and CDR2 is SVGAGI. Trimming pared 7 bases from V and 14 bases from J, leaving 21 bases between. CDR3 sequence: CASTSRDSSSEFF. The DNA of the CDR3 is TGTGCCAGCACCTCACGGGACTCAAGCAGTGAGTTCTTC.

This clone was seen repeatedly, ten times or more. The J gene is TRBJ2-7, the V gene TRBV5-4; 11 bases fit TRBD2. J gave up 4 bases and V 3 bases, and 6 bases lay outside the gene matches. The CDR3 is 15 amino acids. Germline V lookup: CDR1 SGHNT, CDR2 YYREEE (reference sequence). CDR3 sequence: CASSSPLAGGYEQYF. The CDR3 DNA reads TGTGCCAGCAGCTCTCCCCTAGCGGGAGGTTACGAGCAGTACTTC.

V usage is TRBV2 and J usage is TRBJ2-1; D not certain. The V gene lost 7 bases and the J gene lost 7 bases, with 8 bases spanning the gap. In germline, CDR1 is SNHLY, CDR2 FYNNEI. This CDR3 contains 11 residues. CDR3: CASNWFNEQFF. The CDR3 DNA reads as TGTGCCAGCAACTGGTTTAATGAGCAGTTCTTC.

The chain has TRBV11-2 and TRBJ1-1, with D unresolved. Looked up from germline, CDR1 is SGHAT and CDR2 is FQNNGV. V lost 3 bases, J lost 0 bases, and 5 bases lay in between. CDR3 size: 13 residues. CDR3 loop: CASSFLLNTEAFF. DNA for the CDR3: TGTGCCAGCAGCTTCTTGTTGAACACTGAAGCTTTCTTT.

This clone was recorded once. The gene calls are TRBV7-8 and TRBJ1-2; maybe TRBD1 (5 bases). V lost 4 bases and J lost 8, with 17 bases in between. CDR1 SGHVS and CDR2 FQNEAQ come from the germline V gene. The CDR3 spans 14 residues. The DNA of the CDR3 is TGTGCCAGCAGCTCCCCGGGCAGGGTAGGCGGCTACACCTTC. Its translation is CASSSPGRVGGYTF.

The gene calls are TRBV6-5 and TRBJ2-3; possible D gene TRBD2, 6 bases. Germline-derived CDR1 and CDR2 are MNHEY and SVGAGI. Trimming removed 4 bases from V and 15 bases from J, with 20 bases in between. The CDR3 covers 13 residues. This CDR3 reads CASSSGTGGGLYF. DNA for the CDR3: TGTGCCAGCAGTTCAGGGACCGGGGGAGGCTTATATTTT.

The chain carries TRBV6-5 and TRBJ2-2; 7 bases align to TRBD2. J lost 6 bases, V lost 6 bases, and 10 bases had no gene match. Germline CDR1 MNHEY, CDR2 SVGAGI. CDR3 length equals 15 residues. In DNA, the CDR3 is TGTGCCAGCAGCGATATCGGGAGGAGTCCCGGGGAGCTGTTTTTT. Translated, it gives CASSDIGRSPGELFF.

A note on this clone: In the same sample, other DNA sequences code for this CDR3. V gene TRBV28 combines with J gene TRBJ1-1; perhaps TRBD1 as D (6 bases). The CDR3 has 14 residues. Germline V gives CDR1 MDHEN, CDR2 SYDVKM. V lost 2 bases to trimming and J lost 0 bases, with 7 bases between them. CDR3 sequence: CASSLGQLNTEAFF. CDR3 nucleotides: TGTGCCAGCAGTTTAGGACAGTTGAACACTGAAGCTTTCTTT.